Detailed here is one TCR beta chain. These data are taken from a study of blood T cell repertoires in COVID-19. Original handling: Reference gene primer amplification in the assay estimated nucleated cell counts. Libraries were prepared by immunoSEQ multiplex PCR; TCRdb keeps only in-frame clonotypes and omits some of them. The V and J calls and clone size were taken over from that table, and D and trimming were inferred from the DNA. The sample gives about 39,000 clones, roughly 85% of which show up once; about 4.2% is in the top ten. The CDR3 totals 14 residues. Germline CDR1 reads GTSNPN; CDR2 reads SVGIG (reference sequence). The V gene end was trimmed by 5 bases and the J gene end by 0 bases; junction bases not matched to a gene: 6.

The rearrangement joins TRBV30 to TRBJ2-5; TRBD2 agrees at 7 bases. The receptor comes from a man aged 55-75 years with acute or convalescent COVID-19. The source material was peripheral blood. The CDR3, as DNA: TGTGCCTGGGGGAGCGGGGTTTACCAAGAGACCCAGTACTTC. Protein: CAWGSGVYQETQYF.